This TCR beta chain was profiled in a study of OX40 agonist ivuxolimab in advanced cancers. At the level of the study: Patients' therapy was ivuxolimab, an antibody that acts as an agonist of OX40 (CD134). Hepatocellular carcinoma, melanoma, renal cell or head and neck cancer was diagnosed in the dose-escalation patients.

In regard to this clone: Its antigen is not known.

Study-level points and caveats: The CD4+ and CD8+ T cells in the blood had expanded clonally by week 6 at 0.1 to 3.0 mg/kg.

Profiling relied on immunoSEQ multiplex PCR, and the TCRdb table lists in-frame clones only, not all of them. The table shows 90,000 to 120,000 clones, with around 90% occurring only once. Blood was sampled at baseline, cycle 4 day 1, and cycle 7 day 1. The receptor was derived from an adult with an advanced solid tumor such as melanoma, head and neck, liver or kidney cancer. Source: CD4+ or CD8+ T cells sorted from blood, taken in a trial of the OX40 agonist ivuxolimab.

CDR3 DNA: TGTGCCAGCAGCTTGGGACTGCTAAACACCGGGGAGCTGTTTTTT. Translated, it gives CASSLGLLNTGELFF. V and J are TRBV7-2 and TRBJ2-2; D is possibly TRBD2 (6 bases). Germline lookup yields CDR1 SGHTA and CDR2 FQGNSA. V lost 3 bases and J 2 bases, leaving 10 bases between the germline ends. The CDR3 has 15 residues. Drawing the rest from reference TRBV7-2 and TRBJ2-2, the complete variable domain is GAGVSQSPSNKVTEKGKDVELRCDPISGHTALYWYRQSLGQGLEFLIYFQGNSAPDKSGLPSDRFSAERTGGSVSTLTIQRTQQEDSAVYLCASSLGLLNTGELFFGEGSRLTVL.